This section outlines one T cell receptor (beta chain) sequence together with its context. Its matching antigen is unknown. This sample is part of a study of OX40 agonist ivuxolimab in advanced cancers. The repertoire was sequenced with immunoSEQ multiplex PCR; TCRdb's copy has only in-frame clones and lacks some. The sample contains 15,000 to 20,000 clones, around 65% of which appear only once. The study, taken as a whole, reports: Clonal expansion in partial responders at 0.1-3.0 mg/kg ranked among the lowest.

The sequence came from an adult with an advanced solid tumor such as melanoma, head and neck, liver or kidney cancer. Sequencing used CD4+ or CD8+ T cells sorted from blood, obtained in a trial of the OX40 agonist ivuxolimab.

The CDR3: CASSESPYEQYF. As DNA, the CDR3 is TGTGCCAGCAGCGAAAGTCCCTACGAGCAGTACTTC. V and J are TRBV6-1 and TRBJ2-7, with D hard to call. The CDR3 is 12 residues long. Germline V lookup: CDR1 MNHNS, CDR2 SASEGT. Trimming pared 6 bases from V and 2 bases from J, leaving 8 bases between.